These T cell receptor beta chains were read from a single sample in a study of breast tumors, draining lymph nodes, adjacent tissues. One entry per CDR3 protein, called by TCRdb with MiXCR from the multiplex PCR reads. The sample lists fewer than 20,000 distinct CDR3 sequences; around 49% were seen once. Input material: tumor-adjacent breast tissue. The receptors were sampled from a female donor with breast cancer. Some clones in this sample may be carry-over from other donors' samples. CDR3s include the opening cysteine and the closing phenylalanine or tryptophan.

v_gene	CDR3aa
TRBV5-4	CASSSGTSGGSGTQYF
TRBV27	CASSLRQGSGSTVYF
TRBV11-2	CASSLAGPPSGELFF
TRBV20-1	CSARDRGRVTDTQYF
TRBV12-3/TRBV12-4	CASRAFGTGIDEQYF
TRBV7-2	CASSLDLNNEQFF
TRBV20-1	CSASPTGYEQYF
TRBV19	CASSDSANTGELFF
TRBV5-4	CASSLQGVGEKLFF
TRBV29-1	CSVLAEPNNEQFF
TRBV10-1	CASSEGLQETQYF
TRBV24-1	CATSEGQGTYEQYF
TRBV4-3	CASSQVFGRGTNEQFF
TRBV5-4	CASSSGGGVDEQYF
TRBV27	CASMTGLLNTEAFF
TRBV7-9	CASSLTEGHGELFF
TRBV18	CASSQQGSNEKLFF
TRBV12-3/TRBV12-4	CASSQGAHNEQFF
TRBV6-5	CASTHGSGQPQHF